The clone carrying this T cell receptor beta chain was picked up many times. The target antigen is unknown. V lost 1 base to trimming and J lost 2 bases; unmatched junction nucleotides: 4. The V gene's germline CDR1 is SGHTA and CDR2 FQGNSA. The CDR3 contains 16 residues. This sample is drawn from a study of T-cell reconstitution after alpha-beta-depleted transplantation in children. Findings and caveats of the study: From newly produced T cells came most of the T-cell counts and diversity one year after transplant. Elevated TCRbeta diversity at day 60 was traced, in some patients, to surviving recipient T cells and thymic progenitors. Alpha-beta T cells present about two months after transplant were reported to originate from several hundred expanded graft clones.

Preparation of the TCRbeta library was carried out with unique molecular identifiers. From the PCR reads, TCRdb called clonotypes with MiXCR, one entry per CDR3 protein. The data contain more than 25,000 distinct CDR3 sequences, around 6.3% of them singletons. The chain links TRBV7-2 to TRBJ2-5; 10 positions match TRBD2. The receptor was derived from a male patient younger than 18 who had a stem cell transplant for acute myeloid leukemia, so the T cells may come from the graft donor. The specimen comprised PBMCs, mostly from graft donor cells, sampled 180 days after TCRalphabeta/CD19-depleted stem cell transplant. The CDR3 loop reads CASSLGLAGAQETQYF. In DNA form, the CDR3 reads TGTGCCAGCAGCTTAGGGCTAGCGGGAGCTCAAGAGACCCAGTACTTC.